This T cell receptor (beta chain) was captured by sequencing in a study of OX40 agonist ivuxolimab in advanced cancers. Per the germline V gene, CDR1 is SGHRS and CDR2 is YFSETQ. This CDR3 has 15 amino acids. V lost 2 bases, J lost 7 bases, and 15 bases lay in between. Generated by immunoSEQ multiplex PCR, the TCRdb table keeps only in-frame clones and is missing some. The data contain 100,000 or so clones, around 95% of them singletons. This sequence was found in an adult with an advanced solid tumor such as melanoma, head and neck, liver or kidney cancer. J is TRBJ2-2 and V is TRBV5-1; the D gene is possibly TRBD2 (7 bases). The sample here was CD4+ or CD8+ T cells sorted from blood, taken in a trial of the OX40 agonist ivuxolimab. The CDR3 loop reads CASSFRGALGGELFF. The CDR3 DNA reads TGCGCCAGCAGCTTTCGGGGGGCGCTCGGCGGGGAGCTGTTTTTT.